In its sample, the clone carrying this T cell receptor beta chain was seen a few times. Antigen unknown. This sample was included in a study of metastatic and nonmetastatic thyroid tumors. Looking at the study overall: Across blood and tumor or nodule tissue, repertoires from malignant and benign thyroid patients were compared with one another. Study-wide results and limits: Significantly higher TCR beta diversity was reportedly seen in malignant thyroid tumors than benign nodules, in blood and tumor.

Under the authors' procedure: A classifier for distant metastasis in papillary thyroid cancer was constructed using CDR3 differences observed across clinicopathological groups. TCRdb re-clonotyped the PCR reads through MiXCR. These V and J calls derive from TCRdb rather than the authors' analysis. The sample includes approximately 13,000 clones, roughly 25% of them seen just once. Thyroid surgery had not been preceded by any treatment in any patient. The CDR3 covers 14 residues. The V gene's germline CDR1 is MNHNS and CDR2 SASEGT. The V end lost 2 bases, the J end lost 8 bases, and 15 bases lay between the germline ends.

The J gene is TRBJ1-2, the V gene TRBV6-1; D ambiguous. The sample comprised adjacent normal tissue. This TCR derives from a female donor with papillary thyroid cancer or a benign thyroid nodule (not recorded which). Some clones in this sample may be carry-over from other donors' samples. In nucleotides, the CDR3 is TGTGCCAGCAGTGAAATCGGACGAACCGCGGGCTACACCTTC. It yields the protein CASSEIGRTAGYTF.